This is a list of T cell receptor beta chains from one sample in a study of cytomegalovirus exposure and HLA in healthy donors. TCRdb's table, derived via immunoSEQ multiplex PCR, lists solely in-frame clones and lacks some. The data contain some 99,000 clones, 69% of them seen just once; the ten biggest clones take up roughly 5.5%. The sample comprised PBMCs. The receptors shown here come from a woman in her seventies in good health and CMV-seropositive. The CDR3 runs from the conserved cysteine through the conserved F or W. A D gene is named only where the DNA matches it firmly. Only part of the rows carry a size: once, few, many, or a class if the clone is expanded.

20,TRBJ2-5,TRBD2,once,TRBV4-2,TGTGCCAGCAGCCAACTTTCAAGCCTTACTAGCGGGGGGGCCCGGGAGACCCAGTACTTC,CASSQLSSLTSGGARETQYF
14,TRBJ1-1,TRBD1,.,TRBV5-1,TGCGCCAGCAGCTTCGGGACAGCGAACACTGAAGCTTTCTTT,CASSFGTANTEAFF
15,TRBJ2-5,TRBD2,.,TRBV27,TGTGCCAGCAGTTTAGTCACCGGGGGGGCGGAGACCCAGTACTTC,CASSLVTGGAETQYF
14,TRBJ1-2,.,few,TRBV2,TGTGCCAGCAGTGTGGGCACCTATAACTATGGCTACACCTTC,CASSVGTYNYGYTF
12,TRBJ2-2,.,.,TRBV4-3,TGCGCCAGCAGCCAGAACAGGGTTGAGCTGTTTTTT,CASSQNRVELFF
15,TRBJ2-1,.,.,TRBV25-1,TGTGCCAGCAGTGAACCGGGACTCTCCTACAATGAGCAGTTCTTC,CASSEPGLSYNEQFF
13,TRBJ1-1,.,few,TRBV18,TGTGCCAGCTCATCAGAAGGGGCAAGAAAGGCTTTCTTT,CASSSEGARKAFF
11,TRBJ1-1,.,few,TRBV2,TGTGCCAGCAGCCGGAACACTGAAGCTTTCTTT,CASSRNTEAFF
14,TRBJ1-1,.,.,TRBV5-1,TGCGCCAGCAGCTTCCGGGATGGGAACACTGAAGCTTTCTTT,CASSFRDGNTEAFF
13,TRBJ2-7,TRBD1,few,TRBV5-1,TGCGCCAGCAGCGGGCAGGGGGTGCTCGAGCAGTACTTC,CASSGQGVLEQYF
13,TRBJ1-5,.,.,TRBV28,TGTGCCAGCAGTCGACAGGCCAATCAGCCCCAGCATTTT,CASSRQANQPQHF
15,TRBJ2-4,.,.,TRBV5-1,TGCGCCAGCAGCTTGGTAGGACACGCCAAAAACATTCAGTACTTC,CASSLVGHAKNIQYF
17,TRBJ1-1,.,few,TRBV7-2,TGTGCCAGCAGCTTGGGTCCCTGGGGGGGCATGAACACTGAAGCTTTCTTT,CASSLGPWGGMNTEAFF
13,TRBJ1-1,.,.,TRBV5-6,TGTGCCAGCAGCCAGGGCCGGGCAGGGGAAGCTTTCTTT,CASSQGRAGEAFF
15,TRBJ2-7,TRBD1,once,TRBV14,TGTGCCAGCAGCCAGTACCAGGGGGTTCGGATCGAGCAGTACTTC,CASSQYQGVRIEQYF
15,TRBJ1-4,TRBD1,few,TRBV2,TGTGCCAGCCGGGGACAGGGGGCGCCTAATGAAAAACTGTTTTTT,CASRGQGAPNEKLFF
10,TRBJ1-1,.,.,TRBV20-1,TGCAGTGCGTGGCGGGAAAAAGCTTTCTTT,CSAWREKAFF
17,TRBJ2-3,TRBD2,.,TRBV18,TGTGCCAGCTCACCCCAACTAGCGGGGGCTAGCACAGATACGCAGTATTTT,CASSPQLAGASTDTQYF
14,TRBJ1-1,.,.,TRBV4-1,TGCGCCAGCAGCCAAGTGGGGAGCGGTACTGAAGCTTTCTTT,CASSQVGSGTEAFF
17,TRBJ1-1,.,.,TRBV7-2,TGTGCCAGCAGCGCCCGGACAGTGGGGGGGGTACACTCTGAAGCTTTCTTT,CASSARTVGGVHSEAFF